What follows are 32 T cell receptor beta chains derived from one specimen sequenced in a study of T cells in Graves' hyperthyroidism and ophthalmopathy. RNA transcripts were the template for amplifying TCR beta CDR3 regions. The study used the HTBI primer set for a first-round RT-PCR of the TCR CDR3. TCRdb independently ran MiXCR on the multiplex PCR reads; one entry per CDR3 protein. In the table there are 300,000 to 450,000 distinct CDR3 sequences, roughly 14% of which are singletons. Sequenced sample: blood. The source of these receptors is a man aged 30 to 45 with Graves' hyperthyroidism that later progressed to Graves' ophthalmopathy.

The genes are TRBV4-1 and TRBJ1-1, with TRBD1 matching 9 bases. V was clipped by 1 base and J by 5 bases; unmatched bases: 8. Germline loops: CDR1 MGHRA, CDR2 YSYEKL. The CDR3 runs 16 residues. The CDR3 sequence: CASSQGTGVLGTEAFF. CDR3 DNA: TGCGCCAGCAGCCAAGGGACAGGGGTTCTGGGGACTGAAGCTTTCTTT.

The rearrangement uses TRBV28 and TRBJ1-6, with D perhaps matching TRBD1 (6 bases). This CDR3 region has 14 residues. Trimming shortened V by 5 bases and J by 8 bases, and 13 bases separated the two germline ends. Germline V gives CDR1 MDHEN, CDR2 SYDVKM. CDR3 residues: CASSRDTRYSPLHF. CDR3 DNA: TGTGCCAGCAGTCGGGACACCCGATATTCACCCCTCCACTTT.

This clonotype occurred a few times. The chain has TRBV18 and TRBJ1-2; tentatively, D is TRBD1 (5 bases). Looked up from germline, CDR1 is KGHSH and CDR2 is LQKENI. Trimming took 3 bases from V and 4 from J, leaving 15 bases between them. The length of the CDR3 is 15 residues. CDR3: CASSPLAGQIYGYTF. The CDR3 nucleotides read TGTGCCAGCTCACCGCTAGCGGGGCAGATCTATGGCTACACCTTC.

In this sample, this clonotype turned up a few times. The chain combines TRBV10-3 with TRBJ2-7, with TRBD2 as a possible D gene (5 bases). Trimming took off 7 bases at V and 3 bases at J, with 16 bases between the two ends. The CDR3 totals 14 residues. Germline V gene sequence: CDR1 ENHRY, CDR2 SYGVKD. CDR3: CAITFDREGYEQYF. CDR3 nucleotide sequence: TGTGCCATCACCTTCGACCGGGAAGGCTACGAGCAGTACTTC.

The V call is TRBV12-3 or TRBV12-4, the J call TRBJ2-1; 7 bases align to TRBD1. CDR3 length: 15 residues. Trimming at V came to 4 bases and at J to 0 bases, leaving 3 bases not matched to a gene. This CDR3 is CASSWGQSSYNEQFF. The CDR3 nucleotides are TGTGCCAGCAGTTGGGGACAGAGCTCCTACAATGAGCAGTTCTTC.

This clonotype was counted only a few times. The V and J genes are TRBV11-3 and TRBJ2-6, with TRBD1 as a possible D gene (5 bases). This CDR3 is 14 amino acids long. Trimming took off 4 bases at V and 4 bases at J, with 8 bases between the two ends. Looked up from germline, CDR1 is SGHNT and CDR2 is YENEEA. The DNA for the CDR3 is TGTGCCAGCAGCTCAGGGTACGGGGCCAACGTCCTGACTTTC. This codes for CASSSGYGANVLTF.

The chain links TRBV19 to TRBJ1-4, with a weak D call TRBD1 (5 bases). The germline CDR1 and CDR2 sequences are LNHDA and SQIVND (reference sequence). V lost 3 bases and J lost 8, with 10 bases in between. The CDR3 sequence is 13 residues long. CDR3 residues: CASSMGGTEKLFF. DNA of the CDR3: TGTGCCAGTAGTATGGGCGGGACGGAAAAACTGTTTTTT.

This clonotype was counted many times. The rearrangement uses TRBV30 and TRBJ2-2; perhaps TRBD2 as D (6 bases). This CDR3 is 14 amino acids long. V was cut by 4 bases and J by 2 bases, with 11 bases left in between. Germline V gene data show CDR1 as GTSNPN and CDR2 as SVGIG (reference sequence). CDR3 sequence reads: CAWTGLPNTGELFF. Here the CDR3 DNA reads TGTGCCTGGACGGGACTTCCAAACACCGGGGAGCTGTTTTTT.

This clonotype was found many times. The chain recombines TRBV7-3 with TRBJ1-1; D gene uncertain. CDR3 length: 14 amino acids. The germline gives CDR1 SGHTA, CDR2 FQGTGA. Trimming took 1 base from V and 5 from J, leaving 11 bases between them. CDR3: CASSLNGGRTEAFF. CDR3 DNA: TGTGCCAGCAGCTTAAATGGTGGGAGGACTGAAGCTTTCTTT.

Regarding this clonotype: One junction end does not reproduce the germline sequence, and a read error may be involved. The gene calls are TRBV5-1 and TRBJ2-2, with D tentatively TRBD1 or TRBD2 (5 bases each). Per the germline V gene, CDR1 is SGHRS and CDR2 is YFSETQ. The CDR3 consists of 15 residues. For the CDR3, the DNA is TGCGCCAGCAGCTGGACCCCCCTGAACACCGGGGACCTGTTTTTT. Amino acid sequence: CASSWTPLNTGDLFF.

This clonotype was observed a few times. J is TRBJ2-1 and V is TRBV9; 9 bases are shared with TRBD1. There are 15 residues in the CDR3. CDR1 is SGDLS and CDR2 is YYNGEE in the germline V gene. The J segment lost 6 bases and the V segment lost 3 bases, leaving 7 bases of the junction unmatched. CDR3 sequence (DNA): TGTGCCAGCAGCGAAACAGGGGGCGCCTCCAATGAGCAGTTCTTC. It codes for CASSETGGASNEQFF.

The chain couples TRBV10-3 to TRBJ2-3; D not certain. The germline CDR1 and CDR2 sequences are ENHRY and SYGVKD. This CDR3 region has 14 residues. The V gene lost 5 bases and the J gene lost 1 base, with 10 bases spanning the gap. The CDR3 nucleotides read TGTGCCATCAGTAGTCCGACCCGCACAGATACGCAGTATTTT. Translated, it gives CAISSPTRTDTQYF.

This clonotype appeared a few times. V and J are TRBV5-6 and TRBJ1-2; 9 bases are a match to TRBD1. With V trimmed by 1 base and J by 5 bases, 6 bases remained unmatched. The CDR3 runs to 15 residues. CDR1 is SGHDT and CDR2 is YYEEEE in the germline V gene. The CDR3 DNA reads as TGTGCCAGCAGCTTGCGGACAGGGGTGGGGTATGGCTACACCTTC. Its protein is CASSLRTGVGYGYTF.

In this sample, this clonotype turned up many times. The chain uses TRBV20-1 and TRBJ2-7; 8 nucleotides line up with TRBD1. The CDR3 covers 14 residues. CDR1 DFQATT and CDR2 SNEGSKA come from the germline V gene (reference sequence). The trim removed 5 bases at V and 5 bases at J, leaving 11 bases unmatched. In DNA form, the CDR3 reads TGCAGTGCTTTGGACAGGGAAACGACGGACGAGCAGTACTTC. Translation gives CSALDRETTDEQYF.

Points on this clonotype: Here the CDR3 omits its conserved ending phenylalanine or tryptophan, so a read error is the likely source. This rearrangement joins TRBV20-1 to TRBJ1-2; D is ambiguous. Per germline, CDR1 DFQATT and CDR2 SNEGSKA (reference sequence). V dropped 3 bases and J dropped 6 bases, with 14 bases sitting between them. The CDR3 runs to 13 residues. The CDR3 sequence is CSARQPYYNGYTL. Here the CDR3 DNA reads TGCAGTGCTAGGCAACCCTATTATAATGGCTACACCCTC.

This clonotype was found many times. The chain employs TRBV20-1 and TRBJ2-1; perhaps TRBD2 as D (7 bases). The CDR3 loop spans 15 amino acids. V was clipped by 0 bases and J by 7 bases, with 16 bases between them. The germline gives CDR1 DFQATT, CDR2 SNEGSKA (reference sequence). The CDR3 region has the DNA TGCAGTGCTAGAGATTCCGCGGGGGCCACTAATGAGCAGTTCTTC. Translated: CSARDSAGATNEQFF.

This chain links TRBV9 with TRBJ2-1; 8 nucleotides agree with TRBD1. This CDR3 is 15 amino acids long. From germline, CDR1 is SGDLS and CDR2 YYNGEE. V gave up 3 bases and J gave up 10 bases; unmatched junction bases: 12. CDR3 nucleotide sequence: TGTGCCAGCAGCGCTTCGGGACAGGCCGCCGCGGAGCAGTTCTTC. Translating gives CASSASGQAAAEQFF. Drawing the rest from reference TRBV9 and TRBJ2-1, the complete variable domain is DSGVTQTPKHLITATGQRVTLRCSPRSGDLSVYWYQQSLDQGLQFLIQYYNGEERAKGNILERFSAQQFPDLHSELNLSSLELGDSALYFCASSASGQAAAEQFFGPGTRLTVL.

In regard to this clonotype: At one boundary the junction diverges from the germline segment, which might be a read error. The chain combines TRBV5-5 with TRBJ2-5; no clear D gene. In germline, CDR1 is SGHKS, CDR2 YYEKEE (reference sequence). This CDR3 comprises 14 residues. Here the CDR3 DNA reads TGTGCTAGCAGCTTGGTCGGTTTTCAAGAGACCCAGTACTTC. Its translation is CASSLVGFQETQYF.

Many counts were recorded for this clonotype. J is TRBJ1-5 and V is TRBV27; D unclear. The CDR3 is 14 amino acids. Trimming stripped 2 bases from V and 5 bases from J, with 10 bases between. Germline CDR1 is MNHEY and CDR2 is SMNVEV (reference sequence). The CDR3 nucleotides read TGTGCCAGCAGTTTACAGGAACCATATCAGCCCCAGCATTTT. This codes for CASSLQEPYQPQHF.

This clonotype was counted ten times or more. The chain employs TRBV2 and TRBJ2-5; D assignment may be TRBD1 or TRBD2 (5 bases each). The ends were cut back, 4 bases at V and 10 bases at J, with 7 bases in the middle. The CDR3 has 10 residues. From germline, CDR1 is SNHLY and CDR2 FYNNEI. The CDR3 sequence: CASSGGGQYF. In DNA form, the CDR3 reads TGTGCCAGCAGTGGTGGGGGCCAGTACTTC.

In its sample, this clonotype was seen many times. The CDR3 DNA reads as TGCAGTGCTAGATCGATAGCCAGGGATTTGAGGGAGCAGTACTTC. This codes for CSARSIARDLREQYF. The rearrangement joins TRBV20-1 to TRBJ2-7; weak D call: TRBD1 (5 bases). Trimming pared 2 bases from V and 7 bases from J, leaving 21 bases between. The CDR3 runs to 15 residues. Per the germline V gene, CDR1 is DFQATT and CDR2 is SNEGSKA (reference sequence).

This clonotype was picked up a small number of times. This chain uses TRBV14 with TRBJ1-4; 7 bases are shared with TRBD1. The CDR3 is made up of 15 amino acids. V lost 0 bases, J lost 6 bases, and 4 bases stayed unmatched. The germline CDR1 and CDR2 sequences are SGHDN and FVKESK. CDR3 sequence: CASSQEGTADEKLFF. The DNA of the CDR3 is TGTGCCAGCAGCCAAGAGGGGACAGCCGATGAAAAACTGTTTTTT.

This clonotype was observed a few times. The chain recombines TRBV20-1 with TRBJ1-1; 8 bases map to TRBD1. The trim removed 6 bases at V and 5 bases at J, leaving 8 bases unmatched. This CDR3 region has 13 residues. Germline V gene lookup returns CDR1 DFQATT and CDR2 SNEGSKA (reference sequence). In DNA form, the CDR3 reads TGCAGTGCAAAGACAGGGGAGGGAACTGAAGCTTTCTTT. Protein product: CSAKTGEGTEAFF.

The sample holds a few counts of this clonotype. The chain links TRBV20-1 to TRBJ1-5; no reliable D call. Germline CDR1 and CDR2: DFQATT and SNEGSKA (reference sequence). V dropped 4 bases and J dropped 2 bases, with 15 bases sitting between them. This CDR3 has 15 residues. CDR3 protein: CSAKDPLGGNQPQHF. CDR3 nucleotide sequence: TGCAGTGCTAAGGACCCATTAGGAGGCAATCAGCCCCAGCATTTT.

The table lists this clonotype with many counts. The chain is built from TRBV28 and TRBJ2-2; D unresolved. The CDR3 length is 13 residues. V was pared by 2 bases and J by 5 bases, with 6 bases between. The germline gives CDR1 MDHEN, CDR2 SYDVKM. The CDR3 coding sequence is TGTGCCAGCAGTTTAGTGGAGACCGGGGAGCTGTTTTTT. It yields the protein CASSLVETGELFF.

In this sample, this clonotype turned up a few times. The chain has TRBV11-3 and TRBJ1-4; no firm D call. Trimming pared 1 base from V and 0 bases from J, leaving 6 bases between. The CDR3 extends over 15 amino acids. From germline, CDR1 is SGHNT and CDR2 YENEEA. CDR3 DNA sequence: TGTGCCAGCAGCTTAGGGAGCCCAACTAATGAAAAACTGTTTTTT. Its protein is CASSLGSPTNEKLFF.

This chain uses TRBV7-9 with TRBJ1-1, with 9 nucleotides matching TRBD1. V shed 5 bases, J shed 0 bases, and the junction held 19 bases outside the gene matches. CDR3 size: 20 residues. Germline CDR1 reads SEHNR; CDR2 reads FQNEAQ (reference sequence). CDR3 loop: CASSLIPGTGFGVMNTEAFF. CDR3 nucleotide sequence: TGTGCCAGCAGCCTCATTCCCGGGACAGGGTTCGGTGTGATGAACACTGAAGCTTTCTTT. Full variable domain (missing parts from reference TRBV7-9 and TRBJ1-1): DTGVSQNPRHKITKRGQNVTFRCDPISEHNRLYWYRQTLGQGPEFLTYFQNEAQLEKSRLLSDRFSAERPKGSFSTLEIQRTEQGDSAMYLCASSLIPGTGFGVMNTEAFFGQGTRLTVV.

This clonotype turned up a few times. This chain joins TRBV2 and TRBJ1-2; D call uncertain. This CDR3 region has 13 residues. Trimming removed 4 bases from V and 0 bases from J, with 6 bases in between. The germline gives CDR1 SNHLY, CDR2 FYNNEI. In nucleotides, the CDR3 is TGTGCCAGCAGTGTTCAGTCTAACTATGGCTACACCTTC. Its protein is CASSVQSNYGYTF.

This clonotype was observed a handful of times. This chain uses TRBV7-2 with TRBJ2-1; TRBD1 matches at 11 bases. The ends lost 5 bases at V and 4 bases at J; junction bases unmatched: 4. CDR1 is SGHTA, CDR2 FQGNSA, per germline. There are 15 residues in the CDR3. The CDR3 spells CASSQDRGQYNEQFF. In nucleotides, the CDR3 is TGTGCCAGCAGCCAGGACAGGGGGCAATACAATGAGCAGTTCTTC.

This clonotype was recorded many times. This rearrangement joins TRBV6-2 or TRBV6-3 to TRBJ2-1; TRBD2 matches 9 bases. The V segment lost 6 bases and the J segment 3 bases; nucleotides outside the gene matches: 9. Germline CDR1 and CDR2: MNHEY and SVGEGT. This CDR3 region has 16 residues. DNA for the CDR3: TGTGCCAGCAGCCTAACGAGCGGGGGGATCTACAATGAGCAGTTCTTC. It codes for CASSLTSGGIYNEQFF.

The V and J genes are TRBV6-5 and TRBJ2-1, with TRBD1 as a possible D gene (6 bases). Trimming removed 4 bases at V and 6 bases at J, with 10 bases between. The CDR3 is 13 amino acids. Germline CDR1 and CDR2: MNHEY and SVGAGI. CDR3 region: CASSWGQPNEQFF. In nucleotides, the CDR3 is TGTGCCAGCAGTTGGGGACAACCCAATGAGCAGTTCTTC.

A few counts support this clonotype. A read error is possible here, since a much larger clone lies one base away. This rearrangement joins TRBV27 to TRBJ2-7, with TRBD2 identical over 9 bases. Germline V CDR1 and CDR2: MNHEY, SMNVEV (reference sequence). J lost 6 bases, V lost 3 bases, and 6 bases had no gene match. The CDR3 totals 14 residues. The CDR3 protein is CASSFQRGACEQYF. The CDR3 nucleotides read TGTGCCAGCAGTTTTCAGCGGGGGGCCTGCGAGCAGTACTTC.